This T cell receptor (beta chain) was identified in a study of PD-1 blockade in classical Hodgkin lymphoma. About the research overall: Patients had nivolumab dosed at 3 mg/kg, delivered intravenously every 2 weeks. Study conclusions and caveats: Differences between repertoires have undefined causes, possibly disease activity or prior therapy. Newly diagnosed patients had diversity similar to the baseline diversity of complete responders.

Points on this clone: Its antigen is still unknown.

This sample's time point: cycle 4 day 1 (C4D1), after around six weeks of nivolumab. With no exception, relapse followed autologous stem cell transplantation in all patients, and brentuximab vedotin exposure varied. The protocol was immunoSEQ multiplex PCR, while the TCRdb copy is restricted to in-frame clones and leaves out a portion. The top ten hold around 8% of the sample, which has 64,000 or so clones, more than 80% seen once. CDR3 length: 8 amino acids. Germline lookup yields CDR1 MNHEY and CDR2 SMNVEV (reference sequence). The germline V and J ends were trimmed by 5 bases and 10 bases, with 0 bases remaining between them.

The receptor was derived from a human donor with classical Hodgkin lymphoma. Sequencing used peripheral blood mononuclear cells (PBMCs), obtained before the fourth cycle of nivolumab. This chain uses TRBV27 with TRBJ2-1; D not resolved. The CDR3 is CASSEQFF. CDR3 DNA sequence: TGTGCCAGCAGTGAGCAGTTCTTC.